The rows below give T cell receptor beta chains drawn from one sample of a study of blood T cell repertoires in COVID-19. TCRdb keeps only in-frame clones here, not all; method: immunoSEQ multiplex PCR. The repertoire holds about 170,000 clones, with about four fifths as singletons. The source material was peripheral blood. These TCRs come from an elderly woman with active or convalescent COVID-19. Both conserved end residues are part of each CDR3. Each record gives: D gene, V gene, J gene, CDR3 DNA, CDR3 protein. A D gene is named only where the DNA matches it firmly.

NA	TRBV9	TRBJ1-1	TGTGCCAGCCGAGGACGGGTTCGCAGTGGGCAAAGGTGGGACTACACTGAAGCTTTCTTT	CASRGRVRSGQRWDYTEAFF
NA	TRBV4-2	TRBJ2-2	TGTGCCAGCAGCCACAGAAAATCGAACACCGGGGAGCTGTTTTTT	CASSHRKSNTGELFF
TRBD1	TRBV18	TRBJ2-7	TGTGCCAGCTCCTGGGACAGGGTCGAGCAGTACTTC	CASSWDRVEQYF
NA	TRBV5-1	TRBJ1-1	TGCGCCAGCAGCTTGGGTAACATGGCTTTCTTT	CASSLGNMAFF
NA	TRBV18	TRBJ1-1	TGTGCCAGCTCACCAATGAGAGGGAGTATATCTGAAGCTTTCTTT	CASSPMRGSISEAFF
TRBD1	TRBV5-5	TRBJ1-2	TGTGCCAGCAGCTTTCTTCTTACGACAGGGGATGGCTACACCTTC	CASSFLLTTGDGYTF
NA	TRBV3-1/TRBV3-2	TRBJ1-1	TGTGCCAGCAGCCAACGACTCGGCACTGAAGCTTTCTTT	CASSQRLGTEAFF
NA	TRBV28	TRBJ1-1	TGTGCCAGCAATGATGGGGGCAGGACTGAAGCTTTCTTT	CASNDGGRTEAFF
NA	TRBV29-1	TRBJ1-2	TGCAGCGTTGATCTAGGGGTAGGCTACACCTTC	CSVDLGVGYTF
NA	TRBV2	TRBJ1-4	TGTGCCAGCAACCGGGGGGCAGGGCGGGTGCAAAAACTGTTTTTT	CASNRGAGRVQKLFF
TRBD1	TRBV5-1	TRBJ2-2	TGCGCCAGCAGTCCCAGGACAGGGGGCTTAGGCGGGGAGCTGTTTTTT	CASSPRTGGLGGELFF
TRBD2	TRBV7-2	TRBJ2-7	TGTGCCAGCAGCCCTAGCGGGACTTATCCCTACGAGCAGTACTTC	CASSPSGTYPYEQYF